Listed below are T cell receptor beta chains from one sample, sequenced in a study of T cells after yellow fever vaccination. TCRdb used MiXCR to reprocess the 5' RACE reads, holding one entry per CDR3 protein. The sample holds some 340,000 distinct CDR3 sequences, approximately 4% seen once. The sample consisted of PBMCs, taken 5 days after the yellow fever booster vaccination. The receptor source for this set is a man between 18 and 35 years old who received the YFV17D yellow fever vaccine. The CDR3 runs from the conserved cysteine through the conserved F or W. A D gene is named only where the DNA matches it firmly. A clone size is listed for some rows: how often the clone was seen (once, few, many), or a class if it is expanded.

CDR3nt: TGTGCCAGCAGCCGGGGAGGACAGGGGACCTACGAGCAGTACTTC; CDR3aa: CASSRGGQGTYEQYF; v_gene: TRBV9; abundance: many; j_gene: TRBJ2-7; d_gene: TRBD1
CDR3nt: TGTGCCAGCAGCCCGCCGACTAGCGGGGGGGACTACAAGAAGACCCAGTACTTC; CDR3aa: CASSPPTSGGDYKKTQYF; v_gene: TRBV7-2; abundance: .; j_gene: TRBJ2-5; d_gene: TRBD2
CDR3nt: TGTGCCAGCAGCTTAGAGGCGGGACGACGGACTGAAGCTTTCTTT; CDR3aa: CASSLEAGRRTEAFF; v_gene: TRBV7-2; abundance: many; j_gene: TRBJ1-1; d_gene: .
CDR3nt: TGTGCCAGCAGTTACCCTGAAGGGGGGCGGACTGAAGCTTTCTTT; CDR3aa: CASSYPEGGRTEAFF; v_gene: TRBV6-2/TRBV6-3; abundance: few; j_gene: TRBJ1-1; d_gene: .
CDR3nt: TGTGCCAGCAGCCAAGTATCCGGCTATGGCTACACCTTC; CDR3aa: CASSQVSGYGYTF; v_gene: TRBV14; abundance: .; j_gene: TRBJ1-2; d_gene: .
CDR3nt: TGCAGTGCTAGACCTATGGGACTAGCTCGCCTCGGGCAGTTCTTC; CDR3aa: CSARPMGLARLGQFF; v_gene: TRBV20-1; abundance: few; j_gene: TRBJ2-1; d_gene: TRBD2
CDR3nt: TGTGCCAGCAGCTGGACCTCGGAGAGCACAGATACGCAGTATTTT; CDR3aa: CASSWTSESTDTQYF; v_gene: TRBV7-6; abundance: few; j_gene: TRBJ2-3; d_gene: .
CDR3nt: TGTGCCAGCAGCCCCTCGGACAGGGCAGGGGGCTACACCTTC; CDR3aa: CASSPSDRAGGYTF; v_gene: TRBV11-2; abundance: few; j_gene: TRBJ1-2; d_gene: TRBD1
CDR3nt: TGCAGTGCTAGAGATCTGGGGGGGAATGAAAAACTGTTTTTT; CDR3aa: CSARDLGGNEKLFF; v_gene: TRBV20-1; abundance: few; j_gene: TRBJ1-4; d_gene: .
CDR3nt: TGCAGCGTTCAACCTCGGCGGGAGACCCAGTACTTC; CDR3aa: CSVQPRRETQYF; v_gene: TRBV29-1; abundance: .; j_gene: TRBJ2-5; d_gene: .
CDR3nt: TGCGCCAGCCGCCCGGGACAGGGGGCTTTGGTGTATGGCTACACCTTC; CDR3aa: CASRPGQGALVYGYTF; v_gene: TRBV4-1; abundance: few; j_gene: TRBJ1-2; d_gene: TRBD1
CDR3nt: TGTGCTAGTGGTTTGCCCTCCCGGGCCGATCCTCAAGAGACCCAGTACTTC; CDR3aa: CASGLPSRADPQETQYF; v_gene: TRBV12-5; abundance: few; j_gene: TRBJ2-5; d_gene: .
CDR3nt: TGCGCCAGCAGCCCAATCCCCCCCACACAGGGAGGGGGCTACACCTTC; CDR3aa: CASSPIPPTQGGGYTF; v_gene: TRBV5-1; abundance: .; j_gene: TRBJ1-2; d_gene: .
CDR3nt: TGCGCCAGCAGCCCTCGACAGGAAATGGATACGCAGTATTTT; CDR3aa: CASSPRQEMDTQYF; v_gene: TRBV5-1; abundance: many; j_gene: TRBJ2-3; d_gene: .
CDR3nt: TGTGCCAGCAGCCTAGAGTGGGCAGATACGCAGTATTTT; CDR3aa: CASSLEWADTQYF; v_gene: TRBV7-9; abundance: few; j_gene: TRBJ2-3; d_gene: .
CDR3nt: TGCAGTGCTAGAGATCGTGGGGGGGCGCGAGATACGCAGTATTTT; CDR3aa: CSARDRGGARDTQYF; v_gene: TRBV20-1; abundance: .; j_gene: TRBJ2-3; d_gene: .
CDR3nt: TGTGCCAGCTCACCCTCGTTCAGGGCTGGGGCCAACGTCCTGACTTTC; CDR3aa: CASSPSFRAGANVLTF; v_gene: TRBV18; abundance: few; j_gene: TRBJ2-6; d_gene: .
CDR3nt: TGTGCCAGCAGTTTAACAGGACCAGATACGCAGTATTTT; CDR3aa: CASSLTGPDTQYF; v_gene: TRBV27; abundance: many; j_gene: TRBJ2-3; d_gene: .
CDR3nt: TGTGCCAGCAGCTTGGGGGGACTAGGGCGAAATGAGCAGTTCTTC; CDR3aa: CASSLGGLGRNEQFF; v_gene: TRBV5-4; abundance: many; j_gene: TRBJ2-1; d_gene: TRBD2
CDR3nt: TGTGCCAGCAGCCAAGTAGAGGCACAAGCGGCGTCAGATACGCAGTATTTT; CDR3aa: CASSQVEAQAASDTQYF; v_gene: TRBV4-2; abundance: many; j_gene: TRBJ2-3; d_gene: .
CDR3nt: TGTGCCAGCAGCAGTAGACAGGGTGGGGAGACCCAGTACTTC; CDR3aa: CASSSRQGGETQYF; v_gene: TRBV7-9; abundance: few; j_gene: TRBJ2-5; d_gene: TRBD1
CDR3nt: TGCAGTGCCCCGGGACAGGGGGCATTTGGCTACACCTTC; CDR3aa: CSAPGQGAFGYTF; v_gene: TRBV20-1; abundance: many; j_gene: TRBJ1-2; d_gene: TRBD1
CDR3nt: TGTGCCATCAGTGGGACAGACCAAGAGACCCAGTACTTC; CDR3aa: CAISGTDQETQYF; v_gene: TRBV10-3; abundance: many; j_gene: TRBJ2-5; d_gene: .
CDR3nt: TGCGCCAGCAGCCAAGATCCTAGCGGGGACAACGAGCAGTACTTC; CDR3aa: CASSQDPSGDNEQYF; v_gene: TRBV4-1; abundance: few; j_gene: TRBJ2-7; d_gene: TRBD2
CDR3nt: TGTGCCAGCAGCTGGGGGGTCGGGCAGCCCCAGCATTTT; CDR3aa: CASSWGVGQPQHF; v_gene: TRBV7-9; abundance: few; j_gene: TRBJ1-5; d_gene: .
CDR3nt: TGTGCCAGCAGCCGCATTCGGGTGGCGGGGGGCCTGTGGGAGACCCAGTACTTC; CDR3aa: CASSRIRVAGGLWETQYF; v_gene: TRBV3-1; abundance: few; j_gene: TRBJ2-5; d_gene: TRBD2
CDR3nt: TGTGCCAGCTCACCTAGATCGGGGGGACCCGAAAAACTGTTTTTT; CDR3aa: CASSPRSGGPEKLFF; v_gene: TRBV18; abundance: few; j_gene: TRBJ1-4; d_gene: .